This T cell receptor (beta chain) was sequenced for a study of PD-L1 blockade in urothelial cancer. Study details: Most patients, about 90% of the roughly 29, were males with bladder-origin cancer.

Regarding time point: peripheral blood 6 weeks after treatment start. CDR3 length: 15 amino acids. Germline CDR1 is GTSNPN and CDR2 is SVGIG (reference sequence). J was trimmed by 4 bases and V by 0 bases; bases with no gene match: 6. This table comes from immunoSEQ multiplex PCR, and its TCRdb copy is limited to in-frame clones, with some not included. Of more than 35,000 clones in the sample, roughly four fifths were seen once. The V gene is TRBV30, the J gene TRBJ2-7; 10 bases fit TRBD2. The origin of this receptor is a man in his 60s with urothelial cancer. The material was PBMCs, obtained around atezolizumab (anti-PD-L1) treatment. The CDR3 sequence is CAWSVLAGLGYEQYF. CDR3 DNA: TGTGCCTGGAGTGTACTAGCGGGGCTCGGGTACGAGCAGTACTTC.